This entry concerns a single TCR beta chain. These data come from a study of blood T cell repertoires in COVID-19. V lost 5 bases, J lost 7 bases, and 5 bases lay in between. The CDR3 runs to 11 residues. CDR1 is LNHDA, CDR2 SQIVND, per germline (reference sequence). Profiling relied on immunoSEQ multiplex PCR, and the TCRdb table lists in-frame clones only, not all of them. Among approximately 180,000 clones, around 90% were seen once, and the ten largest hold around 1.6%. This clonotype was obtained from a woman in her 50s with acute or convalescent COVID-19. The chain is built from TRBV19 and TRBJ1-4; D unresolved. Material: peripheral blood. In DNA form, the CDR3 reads TGTGCCAGTAGTGGGAGTGAAAAACTGTTTTTT. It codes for CASSGSEKLFF.